One TCR beta chain is described in this entry. Germline CDR1 SGHAT, CDR2 FQNNGV. V dropped 2 bases and J dropped 8 bases, with 20 bases sitting between them. This CDR3 contains 16 residues. Authors' data handling: Reference gene primer amplification gave estimated nucleated cell counts. Profiled with immunoSEQ multiplex PCR; TCRdb holds only in-frame clones, not every one. The V and J calls and clone size were taken over from that table, and D and trimming were inferred from the DNA. Counted here are some 210,000 clones, 70% to 90% occurring once; the ten biggest clones make up 6.5% to 9%. This record comes from a study of blood T cell repertoires in COVID-19. Study details: Spain, Italy and the United States supplied samples that represented acute and convalescent COVID-19. Sources were T cells, B-cell-depleted T cells, or PBMCs; the material itself was cDNA or gDNA.

The V gene is TRBV11-2, the J gene TRBJ2-3, with a tentative D call TRBD2 (7 bases). The sequenced sample consisted of peripheral blood. This clonotype was sampled from a woman aged 50 to 60 with active or convalescent COVID-19. Written as DNA, the CDR3 is TGTGCCAGCAGCTTAAATACGGGGGGCACGAGATTTACGCAGTATTTT. Translation gives CASSLNTGGTRFTQYF. Based on the CDR3 plus reference TRBV11-2 and TRBJ2-3, the full variable domain is EAGVAQSPRYKIIEKRQSVAFWCNPISGHATLYWYQQILGQGPKLLIQFQNNGVVDDSQLPKDRFSAERLKGVDSTLKIQPAKLEDSAVYLCASSLNTGGTRFTQYFGPGTRLTVL.